These 13 T cell receptor beta chains came from one sample sequenced in a study of OX40 agonist ivuxolimab in advanced cancers. Library preparation used the immunoSEQ multiplex PCR assay. TCRdb provides this immuneACCESS table in a form limited to in-frame rearrangements. Some clones are lacking; in checked studies, under half of them reflect an unresolved V gene, and why the rest are absent is not known. The sample profile shows approximately 100,000 clones; roughly nine tenths of them were found once. The ten largest clones capture 0.5% of the sample. The sample consisted of CD4+ or CD8+ T cells sorted from blood, taken in a trial of the OX40 agonist ivuxolimab. Source of these receptors: an adult with an advanced solid tumor such as melanoma, head and neck, liver or kidney cancer.

The genes are TRBV5-1 and TRBJ1-1; D gene uncertain. The germline V and J ends were trimmed by 0 bases and 7 bases, with 13 bases remaining between them. This CDR3 has 14 residues. Germline V gene sequence: CDR1 SGHRS, CDR2 YFSETQ. The DNA of the CDR3 is TGCGCCAGCAGCTTGGAGCAGCCCCGGAATGAAGCTTTCTTT. It encodes CASSLEQPRNEAFF.

The J gene is TRBJ2-7, the V gene TRBV9; tentative D call: TRBD2 (5 bases). V lost 0 bases, J lost 2 bases, and 9 bases lay in between. The CDR3 has 14 residues. Germline V gene data show CDR1 as SGDLS and CDR2 as YYNGEE. The DNA of the CDR3 is TGTGCCAGCAGCGTAGACAGTAGCGCCTACGAGCAGTACTTC. Its protein is CASSVDSSAYEQYF.

The rearrangement uses TRBV5-1 and TRBJ1-1; D perhaps matches TRBD1 (5 bases). The V end was cut by 2 bases, the J end by 0 bases, with 8 bases between. This CDR3 contains 14 residues. CDR1 SGHRS and CDR2 YFSETQ come from the germline V gene. The CDR3 sequence: CASSFTGLNTEAFF. The CDR3, as DNA: TGCGCCAGCAGCTTCACGGGGCTGAACACTGAAGCTTTCTTT.

The J gene is TRBJ2-1, the V gene TRBV27; 9 nucleotides line up with TRBD1. The V segment lost 8 bases and the J segment 7 bases; nucleotides outside the gene matches: 9. Germline V lookup: CDR1 MNHEY, CDR2 SMNVEV (reference sequence). The CDR3 consists of 14 residues. CDR3 bases: TGTGCCAGCCTCGACAAACAGGGGGCAAATGAGCAGTTCTTC. The encoded protein is CASLDKQGANEQFF.

The chain links TRBV6-6 to TRBJ2-1, with TRBD2 identical over 13 bases. The length of the CDR3 is 15 residues. Germline-derived CDR1 and CDR2 are MNHNY and SVGAGI (reference sequence). The V gene end was trimmed by 6 bases and the J gene end by 6 bases; junction bases not matched to a gene: 5. CDR3 region: CASSQLAGGTNEQFF. CDR3 coding DNA: TGTGCCAGCAGCCAACTAGCGGGGGGGACCAATGAGCAGTTCTTC.

V gene TRBV28 combines with J gene TRBJ2-7; 11 bases map to TRBD2. J gave up 9 bases and V 3 bases, and 10 bases lay outside the gene matches. The germline V gene encodes CDR1 MDHEN and CDR2 SYDVKM. This CDR3 has 15 residues. As DNA, the CDR3 is TGTGCCAGCAGTTTCCCCGCTAGCGGGGGGTTGGGGCAGTACTTC. Amino acid sequence: CASSFPASGGLGQYF.

The V and J genes are TRBV5-1 and TRBJ1-1; TRBD1 might be the D (6 bases). V lost 0 bases and J 4 bases, leaving 19 bases between the germline ends. This CDR3 spans 17 amino acids. The germline gives CDR1 SGHRS, CDR2 YFSETQ. The CDR3 DNA reads as TGCGCCAGCAGCTTGGGATCCGGCGGATCAGGGGTCACTGAAGCTTTCTTT. Protein sequence: CASSLGSGGSGVTEAFF.

This clone was seen a single time. V is TRBV18 and J is TRBJ1-4; TRBD1 matches at 7 bases. J was trimmed by 5 bases and V by 3 bases; bases with no gene match: 6. This CDR3 comprises 15 residues. Germline CDR1 reads KGHSH; CDR2 reads LQKENI. Here the CDR3 reads CASSPPGTVNEKLFF. DNA of the CDR3: TGTGCCAGCTCACCCCCCGGGACAGTAAATGAAAAACTGTTTTTT.

J is TRBJ2-2 and V is TRBV10-3, with D hard to call. The CDR3 runs to 13 residues. The V and J ends lost 2 bases and 8 bases respectively, with 9 bases between them. CDR1 and CDR2 from the germline V gene are ENHRY and SYGVKD. The CDR3 region is CAISEQAAGELFF. The CDR3 bases are TGTGCCATCAGTGAGCAGGCGGCTGGGGAGCTGTTTTTT.

This chain connects TRBV5-6 to TRBJ2-7; tentatively, D is TRBD1 or TRBD2 (6 bases each). The CDR3 runs 14 residues. Trimming stripped 0 bases from V and 6 bases from J, with 13 bases between. Germline V gene sequence: CDR1 SGHDT, CDR2 YYEEEE. CDR3 protein: CASSLAGRGGEQYF. The CDR3 coding sequence is TGTGCCAGCAGCTTGGCCGGCAGGGGAGGCGAGCAGTACTTC.

V usage is TRBV6-1 and J usage is TRBJ1-5; D perhaps matches TRBD1 (6 bases). CDR3 length: 15 amino acids. Per the germline V gene, CDR1 is MNHNS and CDR2 is SASEGT. V lost 5 bases to trimming and J lost 0 bases, with 11 bases between them. The CDR3 region is CASSPRGASNQPQHF. In DNA, the CDR3 is TGTGCCAGCAGTCCCCGGGGGGCTAGCAATCAGCCCCAGCATTTT.

The chain links TRBV7-8 to TRBJ1-1; D ambiguous. V dropped 4 bases and J dropped 4 bases, with 16 bases sitting between them. This CDR3 spans 15 amino acids. Germline CDR1 reads SGHVS; CDR2 reads FQNEAQ. CDR3 bases: TGTGCCAGCAGCTCTCGTTCCGGAAGGGCCACTGAAGCTTTCTTT. This sequence encodes CASSSRSGRATEAFF.

The rearrangement joins TRBV4-2 to TRBJ2-5; 7 bases line up with TRBD1. Germline V gives CDR1 LGHNA, CDR2 YNFKEQ. The CDR3 is made up of 15 amino acids. V trimming: 2 bases; J trimming: 1 base; junction bases outside the gene matches: 4. Here the CDR3 reads CASSQPTGTQETQYF. For the CDR3, the DNA is TGTGCCAGCAGCCAACCGACAGGGACCCAAGAGACCCAGTACTTC.